Listed below are T cell receptor beta chains from one sample, sequenced in a study of T-cell memory formation after mild COVID-19. TCRdb reprocessed the 5' RACE reads via MiXCR and lists one record per CDR3 protein. The table records about 130,000 distinct CDR3 sequences, about 18% of them present only once. Material for sequencing was PBMCs or a T cell subset sorted from them (not recorded which). The receptors stem from a man between 18 and 29 years old who had mild COVID-19 (a few samples of this study predate the infection). Cell type and time point are not known. Each CDR3 is given with its conserved first and last residue. A D gene is named only where the DNA matches it firmly. Part of the rows lack a size; the others show once, few, many or a class for expanded clones.

clone size: few
J gene: TRBJ2-3
V gene: TRBV10-1
D gene: TRBD2
CDR3 DNA: TGCGCCAGCAGTGTAGGGCTAGCGGGGGGTCGGGGCACAGATACGCAGTATTTT
CDR3 protein: CASSVGLAGGRGTDTQYF

clone size: few
J gene: TRBJ2-5
V gene: TRBV12-3/TRBV12-4
D gene: NA
CDR3 DNA: TGTGCCAGCAGTTTAGCTGGATTTTGGGGGGAAGAGACCCAGTACTTC
CDR3 protein: CASSLAGFWGEETQYF

clone size: NA
J gene: TRBJ1-2
V gene: TRBV19
D gene: TRBD1
CDR3 DNA: TGTGCCAGTGGGGGCAATTCGGGACAGTGGGGATATGGCTACACCTTC
CDR3 protein: CASGGNSGQWGYGYTF

clone size: few
J gene: TRBJ1-5
V gene: TRBV20-1
D gene: NA
CDR3 DNA: TGCAGTGCTCGCGTCCGCTCGGACGCCCGCAATCGGGTTCGTAATCAGCCCCAGCATTTT
CDR3 protein: CSARVRSDARNRVRNQPQHF

clone size: few
J gene: TRBJ2-1
V gene: TRBV2
D gene: NA
CDR3 DNA: TGTGCCAGCAGTGGTATTGGGGAATACAATGAGCAGTTCTTC
CDR3 protein: CASSGIGEYNEQFF

clone size: few
J gene: TRBJ2-5
V gene: TRBV12-5
D gene: TRBD2
CDR3 DNA: TGTGCTAGTCGTAGCGGGGGGCACCAAGAGACCCAGTACTTC
CDR3 protein: CASRSGGHQETQYF

clone size: NA
J gene: TRBJ2-4
V gene: TRBV7-8
D gene: TRBD1
CDR3 DNA: TGTGCCAGCAGCGCTGGACAGGGGAAAAACATTCAGTACTTC
CDR3 protein: CASSAGQGKNIQYF

clone size: NA
J gene: TRBJ2-1
V gene: TRBV25-1
D gene: TRBD2
CDR3 DNA: TGTGCCAGCAGTGAGCCGGGACTAGCTCGGGTTTACAATGAGCAGTTCTTC
CDR3 protein: CASSEPGLARVYNEQFF

clone size: many
J gene: TRBJ2-2
V gene: TRBV6-5
D gene: NA
CDR3 DNA: TGTGCCAGCAGTGCACTACCAGGGATCACCGGGGAGCTGTTTTTT
CDR3 protein: CASSALPGITGELFF

clone size: NA
J gene: TRBJ2-5
V gene: TRBV11-2
D gene: NA
CDR3 DNA: TGTGCCAGCAACCCCCCGGCAGGGCAAGAGACCCAGTACTTC
CDR3 protein: CASNPPAGQETQYF

clone size: many
J gene: TRBJ2-7
V gene: TRBV7-2
D gene: NA
CDR3 DNA: TGTGCCAGCAGCTCGCACCCTATTGGGGGCGAGCAGTACTTC
CDR3 protein: CASSSHPIGGEQYF

clone size: many
J gene: TRBJ2-1
V gene: TRBV14
D gene: TRBD2
CDR3 DNA: TGTGCCAGCAGAATAGCGGGGGGGGAATCCCATGAGCAGTTCTTC
CDR3 protein: CASRIAGGESHEQFF

clone size: NA
J gene: TRBJ2-5
V gene: TRBV12-3/TRBV12-4
D gene: NA
CDR3 DNA: TGTGCCAGCAGTTTCCAACAGGGGGGGGTGGAGACCCAGTACTTC
CDR3 protein: CASSFQQGGVETQYF

clone size: few
J gene: TRBJ1-3
V gene: TRBV6-5
D gene: NA
CDR3 DNA: TGTGCCAGCATGGGGGATGGAAACACCATATATTTT
CDR3 protein: CASMGDGNTIYF

clone size: NA
J gene: TRBJ1-2
V gene: TRBV7-2
D gene: NA
CDR3 DNA: TGTGCCAGCAGCTTAAGGGGGGGAGGTGGCTATGGCTACACCTTC
CDR3 protein: CASSLRGGGGYGYTF

clone size: NA
J gene: TRBJ2-3
V gene: TRBV5-6
D gene: NA
CDR3 DNA: TGTGCCAGCAAGGTGCGGGGACCCGGCACAGATACGCAGTATTTT
CDR3 protein: CASKVRGPGTDTQYF

clone size: NA
J gene: TRBJ2-1
V gene: TRBV5-1
D gene: TRBD1
CDR3 DNA: TGCGCCAGCGGGGACAGGGGTTTGCCCTACAATGAGCAGTTCTTC
CDR3 protein: CASGDRGLPYNEQFF

clone size: few
J gene: TRBJ2-1
V gene: TRBV2
D gene: NA
CDR3 DNA: TGTGCCAGCAGTGAAAATCGTGGGGCGACCGGTGGTGAGCAGTTCTTC
CDR3 protein: CASSENRGATGGEQFF

clone size: few
J gene: TRBJ2-7
V gene: TRBV2
D gene: TRBD1
CDR3 DNA: TGTGCCAGCAGTGAAAACAGGGGGCGATTCGAGCAGTACTTC
CDR3 protein: CASSENRGRFEQYF

clone size: NA
J gene: TRBJ1-2
V gene: TRBV20-1
D gene: NA
CDR3 DNA: TGCAGTGCGACCACCTTTAGCGGACAACTTACTAACTATGGCTACACCTTC
CDR3 protein: CSATTFSGQLTNYGYTF

clone size: few
J gene: TRBJ2-2
V gene: TRBV5-1
D gene: NA
CDR3 DNA: TGCGCCAGCAATGAGGGGAACACCGGGGAGCTGTTTTTT
CDR3 protein: CASNEGNTGELFF

clone size: NA
J gene: TRBJ2-3
V gene: TRBV5-8
D gene: NA
CDR3 DNA: TGTGCCAGCAGCTTGTCGTCAAGGGCAGATACGCAGTATTTT
CDR3 protein: CASSLSSRADTQYF

clone size: NA
J gene: TRBJ1-2
V gene: TRBV4-3
D gene: NA
CDR3 DNA: TGCGCCAGCAGCCAATCTACAGTAGCTAACTATGGCTACACCTTC
CDR3 protein: CASSQSTVANYGYTF

clone size: many
J gene: TRBJ2-5
V gene: TRBV10-2
D gene: NA
CDR3 DNA: TGCGCCAGCAGTTCCGACAGTAGGGAGACCCAGTACTTC
CDR3 protein: CASSSDSRETQYF

clone size: few
J gene: TRBJ2-3
V gene: TRBV28
D gene: TRBD2
CDR3 DNA: TGTGCCAGCACTGAAATCTCGGGTAGCGGGGGGGGTACGCAGTATTTT
CDR3 protein: CASTEISGSGGGTQYF

clone size: few
J gene: TRBJ1-1
V gene: TRBV7-8
D gene: NA
CDR3 DNA: TGTGCCAGCAGCTTTAGAACTGTGCTTGAAGCTTTCTTT
CDR3 protein: CASSFRTVLEAFF

clone size: few
J gene: TRBJ1-5
V gene: TRBV5-5
D gene: NA
CDR3 DNA: TGTGCCAGCAGCTTGGGAGTAAATAGCAATCAGCCCCAGCATTTT
CDR3 protein: CASSLGVNSNQPQHF

clone size: NA
J gene: TRBJ1-5
V gene: TRBV6-1
D gene: NA
CDR3 DNA: TGTGCCAGCAGTGAAGTGGGGGACAAGCCCCAGCATTTT
CDR3 protein: CASSEVGDKPQHF

clone size: few
J gene: TRBJ1-5
V gene: TRBV3-1
D gene: NA
CDR3 DNA: TGTGCCAGCAGCCACCATGGCGGGGATCAGCCCCAGCATTTT
CDR3 protein: CASSHHGGDQPQHF

clone size: NA
J gene: TRBJ2-1
V gene: TRBV18
D gene: NA
CDR3 DNA: TGTGCCAGCTCACCAATTGGGCAGGGAAGCTCCTACAATGAGCAGTTCTTC
CDR3 protein: CASSPIGQGSSYNEQFF

clone size: many
J gene: TRBJ2-7
V gene: TRBV5-1
D gene: NA
CDR3 DNA: TGCGCCAGCAGGGACAGCTACGAGCAGTACTTC
CDR3 protein: CASRDSYEQYF

clone size: NA
J gene: TRBJ1-2
V gene: TRBV7-8
D gene: NA
CDR3 DNA: TGTGCCAGCAGCCGGACCGGGACATTCTATGGCTACACCTTC
CDR3 protein: CASSRTGTFYGYTF

clone size: NA
J gene: TRBJ1-6
V gene: TRBV20-1
D gene: NA
CDR3 DNA: TGCAGTGCCGTAGAGAGGGGCCGTAATTCACCCCTCCACTTT
CDR3 protein: CSAVERGRNSPLHF

clone size: NA
J gene: TRBJ2-1
V gene: TRBV9
D gene: NA
CDR3 DNA: TGTGCCAGCAGCGTAGAAGGCGGGGTATACAATGAGCAGTTCTTC
CDR3 protein: CASSVEGGVYNEQFF

clone size: NA
J gene: TRBJ2-5
V gene: TRBV29-1
D gene: TRBD1
CDR3 DNA: TGCAGCGTTGAGACAGGGGGACCGTACCAAGAGACCCAGTACTTC
CDR3 protein: CSVETGGPYQETQYF

clone size: many
J gene: TRBJ1-2
V gene: TRBV5-1
D gene: NA
CDR3 DNA: TGCGCCAGCAGCTTGGAGGTAGCCGGGCAAGGCTACACCTTC
CDR3 protein: CASSLEVAGQGYTF

clone size: many
J gene: TRBJ2-3
V gene: TRBV12-3/TRBV12-4
D gene: TRBD1
CDR3 DNA: TGTGCCAGCAGTCCCCAGGGGGTTAGCACAGATACGCAGTATTTT
CDR3 protein: CASSPQGVSTDTQYF